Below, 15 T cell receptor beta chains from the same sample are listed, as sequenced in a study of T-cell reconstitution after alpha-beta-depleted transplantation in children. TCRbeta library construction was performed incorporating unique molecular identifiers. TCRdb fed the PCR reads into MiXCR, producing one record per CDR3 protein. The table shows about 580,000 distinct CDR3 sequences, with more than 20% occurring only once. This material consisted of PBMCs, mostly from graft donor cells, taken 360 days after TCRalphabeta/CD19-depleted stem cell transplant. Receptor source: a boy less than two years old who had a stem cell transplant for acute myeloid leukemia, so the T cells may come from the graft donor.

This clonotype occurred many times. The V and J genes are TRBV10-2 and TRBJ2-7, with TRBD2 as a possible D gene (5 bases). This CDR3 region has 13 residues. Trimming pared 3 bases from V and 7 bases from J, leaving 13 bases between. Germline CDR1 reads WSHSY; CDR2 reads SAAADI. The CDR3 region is CASSEDYLREQYV. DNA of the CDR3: TGCGCCAGCAGTGAAGACTACCTACGGGAGCAGTACGTC.

CDR3: CASSWTGAGEQFF. CDR3 DNA sequence: TGTGCCAGCAGCTGGACAGGGGCGGGAGAGCAGTTCTTC. The chain employs TRBV5-6 and TRBJ2-1, with 9 positions matching TRBD1. With 3 bases clipped from V and 10 bases from J, the junction kept 5 bases outside the gene matches. This CDR3 region has 13 residues. Germline V lookup: CDR1 SGHDT, CDR2 YYEEEE.

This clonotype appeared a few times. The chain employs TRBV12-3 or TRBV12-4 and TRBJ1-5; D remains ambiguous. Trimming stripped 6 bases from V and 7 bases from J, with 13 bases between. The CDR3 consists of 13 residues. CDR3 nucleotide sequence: TGTGCCAGCAGCCAGTCCCCGAGGCAGCCCCAGCATTTT. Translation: CASSQSPRQPQHF.

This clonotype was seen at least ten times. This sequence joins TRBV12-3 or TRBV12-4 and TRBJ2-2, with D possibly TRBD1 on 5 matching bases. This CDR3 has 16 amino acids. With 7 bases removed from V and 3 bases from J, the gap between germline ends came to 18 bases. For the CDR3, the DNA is TGTGCCAGCATCCCCCGGCAGGGAATTTACACCGGGGAGCTGTTTTTT. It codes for CASIPRQGIYTGELFF.

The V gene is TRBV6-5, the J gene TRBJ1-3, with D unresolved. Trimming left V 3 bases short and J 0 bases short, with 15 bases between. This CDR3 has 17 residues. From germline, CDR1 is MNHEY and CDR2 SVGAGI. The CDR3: CASSYRTRIPSGNTIYF. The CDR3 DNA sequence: TGTGCCAGCAGTTATAGGACGAGGATACCCTCTGGAAACACCATATATTTT.

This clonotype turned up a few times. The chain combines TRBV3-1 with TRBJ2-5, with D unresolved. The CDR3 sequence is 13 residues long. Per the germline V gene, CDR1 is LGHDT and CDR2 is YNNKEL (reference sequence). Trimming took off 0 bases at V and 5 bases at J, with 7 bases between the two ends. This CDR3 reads CASSQDRRETQYF. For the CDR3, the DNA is TGTGCCAGCAGCCAAGATCGGCGGGAGACCCAGTACTTC.

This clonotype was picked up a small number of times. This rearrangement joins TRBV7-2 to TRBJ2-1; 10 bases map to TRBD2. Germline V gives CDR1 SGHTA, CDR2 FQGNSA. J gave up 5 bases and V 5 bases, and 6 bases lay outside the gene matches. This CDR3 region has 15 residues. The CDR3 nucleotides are TGTGCCAGCAGCCAATCTAGCGGGGGCCACAATGAGCAGTTCTTC. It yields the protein CASSQSSGGHNEQFF.

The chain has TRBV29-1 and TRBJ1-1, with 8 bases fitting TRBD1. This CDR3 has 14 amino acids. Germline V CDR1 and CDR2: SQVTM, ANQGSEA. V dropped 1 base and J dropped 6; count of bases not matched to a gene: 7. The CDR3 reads CSVEVDRGGPEAFF. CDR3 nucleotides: TGCAGCGTTGAAGTTGACAGGGGAGGTCCTGAAGCTTTCTTT.

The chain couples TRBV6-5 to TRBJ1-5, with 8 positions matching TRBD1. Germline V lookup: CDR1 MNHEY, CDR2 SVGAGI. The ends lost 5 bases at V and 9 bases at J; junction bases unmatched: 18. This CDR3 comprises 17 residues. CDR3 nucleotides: TGTGCCAGCAGTCGGTCACCGGGACAGGCCTCAGGTCGGCCCCAGCATTTT. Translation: CASSRSPGQASGRPQHF.

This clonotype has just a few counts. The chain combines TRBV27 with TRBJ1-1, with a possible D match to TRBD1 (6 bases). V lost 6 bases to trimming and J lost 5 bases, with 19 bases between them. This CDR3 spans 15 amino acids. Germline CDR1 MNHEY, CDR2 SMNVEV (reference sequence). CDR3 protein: CASRTQGGGVTEAFF. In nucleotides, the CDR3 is TGTGCCAGCAGAACCCAGGGCGGGGGCGTGACTGAAGCTTTCTTT.

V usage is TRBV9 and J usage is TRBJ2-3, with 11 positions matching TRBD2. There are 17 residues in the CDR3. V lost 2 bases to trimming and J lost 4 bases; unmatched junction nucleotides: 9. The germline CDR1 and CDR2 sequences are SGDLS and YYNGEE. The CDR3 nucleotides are TGTGCCAGCAGCGTTTCCTTAGCGGGGGGGGTGGCAGATACGCAGTATTTT. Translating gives CASSVSLAGGVADTQYF.

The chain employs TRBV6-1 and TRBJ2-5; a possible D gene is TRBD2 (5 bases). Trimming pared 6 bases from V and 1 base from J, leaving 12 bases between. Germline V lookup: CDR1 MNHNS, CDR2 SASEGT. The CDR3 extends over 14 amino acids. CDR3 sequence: CASSPRLSQETQYF. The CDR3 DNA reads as TGTGCCAGCAGCCCTAGACTATCCCAAGAGACCCAGTACTTC.

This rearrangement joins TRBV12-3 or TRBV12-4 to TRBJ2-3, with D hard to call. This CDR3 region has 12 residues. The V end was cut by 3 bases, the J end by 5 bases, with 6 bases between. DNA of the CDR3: TGTGCCAGCAGTTTCATCGGAGATACGCAGTATTTT. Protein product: CASSFIGDTQYF.

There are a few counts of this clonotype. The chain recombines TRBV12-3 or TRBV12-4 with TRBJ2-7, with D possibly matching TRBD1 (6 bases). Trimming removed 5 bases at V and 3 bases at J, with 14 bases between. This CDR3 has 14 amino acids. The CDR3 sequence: CASSPRGTIYEQYF. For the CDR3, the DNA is TGTGCCAGCAGTCCGAGGGGGACGATCTACGAGCAGTACTTC.

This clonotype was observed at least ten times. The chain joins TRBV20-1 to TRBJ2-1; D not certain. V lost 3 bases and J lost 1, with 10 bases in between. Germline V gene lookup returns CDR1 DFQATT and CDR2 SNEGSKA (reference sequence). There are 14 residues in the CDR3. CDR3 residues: CSARRSSSYNEQFF. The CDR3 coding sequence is TGCAGTGCTAGGAGGTCGTCGTCCTACAATGAGCAGTTCTTC.